This T cell receptor (beta chain) is from a study of blood T cell repertoires in COVID-19. The wider study: Acute-phase and convalescent COVID-19 samples originated in the United States, Italy and Spain.

The CDR3 contains 15 residues. The germline V gene has CDR1 MGHRA and CDR2 YSYEKL. With 1 base removed from V and 8 bases from J, the gap between germline ends came to 14 bases. Authors' processing steps: Reference gene primer amplification gave nucleated cell count estimates. Assay used: immunoSEQ multiplex PCR; TCRdb lists only in-frame clones, some missing. That table gives V, J and clone size, and the DNA gave D and trimming. Here the sample spans under 200,000 clones, roughly 82% being singletons. The receptor comes from a man aged 40-49 years with acute COVID-19. Sequencing was carried out using PBMCs or T cells enriched from blood (not recorded which). This sequence joins TRBV4-1 and TRBJ1-4; D remains unclear. In DNA, the CDR3 is TGCGCCAGCAGCCAAGGGTTCGGGGTCGTAGAAAAACTGTTTTTT. Its translation is CASSQGFGVVEKLFF.